The entry below gives a single TCR beta chain sequence along with its context. This clonotype occurred many times. No cognate antigen has been identified for it. Qualities for individual bases were not recorded, and no much larger clone is one base off. Spanning cysteine to phenylalanine, the CDR3 consists of 14 amino acids. Just the 42-base CDR3 DNA is kept, in frame starting at base 1. V loses 5 bases, J loses 2 bases, and the germline ends lie 10 bases apart. The method was PCR. The sequencer was an Illumina HiSeq 2500. TCR library preparation used molecular barcoding, with unique molecular identifiers applied to normalize quantification of the TCRbeta repertoire. Using fastp at Q25 and MiXCR, TCRdb reprocessed the public reads and kept productive beta chains. Rows with a matching CDR3 protein are joined into one entry that keeps the most common DNA and genes. The sample table lists 780,000 or so distinct CDR3 sequences, approximately 15% of them with a count of one. Of the sample, 5% falls within the top ten clones.

Explained via the paper, the treatment or condition label denotes: allogeneic hematopoietic cell transplantation with graft depleted of TCRalphabeta T cells and CD19 B cells. TCRalphabeta/CD19-depleted allogeneic hematopoietic cell grafts were given to the transplant recipients, all of whom were children. This specimen comes from a study of T-cell reconstitution after alpha-beta-depleted transplantation in children (dated by TCRdb to the mid-2010s). Some background on the complete study: T-cell immune reconstitution after TCRalphabeta/CD19-depleted allogeneic hematopoietic cell transplantation in children was quantitatively tracked in the study by means of TCR repertoire profiling.

Overall study results and their limits: The apparently early recovery of alphabetaT-cell counts about two months after transplant reportedly depended on only several hundred rapidly expanded clones that came from non-depleted graft cells. Over subsequent months, a decline in hyperexpanded clone frequencies was noted, and after one year, T-cell counts and TCRbeta diversity were mostly ascribed to newly produced T cells. In some patients, high TCRbeta diversity at day 60 was attributed to recipient T cells and intrathymic progenitors that had survived conditioning.

This TCR was recovered from a male patient under 18 who had a stem cell transplant for acute lymphoblastic leukemia, so the T cells may come from the graft donor. The input for sequencing was PBMCs, mostly from graft donor cells, taken 360 days after TCRalphabeta/CD19-depleted stem cell transplant. The rearranged segments are TRBV12-3 or TRBV12-4 and TRBJ2-1; a weak D assignment points to TRBD1 (5 bases agree). The CDR3: CASSSTGAYNEQFF. The base sequence is TGTGCCAGCAGTAGTACAGGAGCCTACAATGAGCAGTTCTTC.